Listed below are T cell receptor beta chains from one sample, sequenced in a study of T cell responses to AZD1222 COVID-19 vaccine. The data were produced by immunoSEQ multiplex PCR, yet TCRdb's version contains in-frame clones alone and is incomplete. The top ten hold 4.5% of the sample, which has about 94,000 clones, roughly 85% seen once. Sequencing used peripheral blood, obtained 28 days after the second AZD1222 dose. The receptors here all came from an adult who received the AZD1222 COVID-19 vaccine. The CDR3 runs from the conserved cysteine through the conserved F or W. The order of the fields is V gene, D gene, clone size, J gene, CDR3 DNA, CDR3 protein. The D gene is left open where the match is weak. The size field is filled for only some rows; it gives once, few, many or a size class.

V gene: TRBV5-1
D gene: TRBD1
clone size: -
J gene: TRBJ1-1
CDR3 DNA: TGCGCCAGCAGCTCTCGGACAGGGGGGCTGGACACTGAAGCTTTCTTT
CDR3 protein: CASSSRTGGLDTEAFF

V gene: TRBV28
D gene: TRBD1
clone size: -
J gene: TRBJ1-1
CDR3 DNA: TGTGCCAGCAGGACCGGGACAGGAAAATATGAAGCTTTCTTT
CDR3 protein: CASRTGTGKYEAFF

V gene: TRBV27
D gene: -
clone size: -
J gene: TRBJ2-1
CDR3 DNA: TGTGCCAGCTACAATGAGCAGTTCTTC
CDR3 protein: CASYNEQFF

V gene: TRBV7-8
D gene: TRBD2
clone size: -
J gene: TRBJ2-7
CDR3 DNA: TGTGCCAGCAGCCCCGAGTTGGTAGCGGGGTCCTACGAGCAGTACTTC
CDR3 protein: CASSPELVAGSYEQYF

V gene: TRBV6-5
D gene: -
clone size: few
J gene: TRBJ2-7
CDR3 DNA: TGTGCCAGCAGCCCCTTCCGAGGGAGAACCTACGAGCAGTACTTC
CDR3 protein: CASSPFRGRTYEQYF

V gene: TRBV11-2
D gene: TRBD1
clone size: -
J gene: TRBJ1-2
CDR3 DNA: TGTGCCAGCAGCTTCGGACAGGGAGGGAGCTATGGCTACACCTTC
CDR3 protein: CASSFGQGGSYGYTF

V gene: TRBV30
D gene: TRBD2
clone size: -
J gene: TRBJ2-5
CDR3 DNA: TGTGCCTCCGACGGAACTAGCGGGGGACCGGCGGCAGAGACCCAGTACTTC
CDR3 protein: CASDGTSGGPAAETQYF

V gene: TRBV18
D gene: -
clone size: -
J gene: TRBJ1-2
CDR3 DNA: TGTGCCAGCTCACCGACTAAAGATTTCAACTATGGCTACACCTTC
CDR3 protein: CASSPTKDFNYGYTF

V gene: TRBV4-1
D gene: -
clone size: few
J gene: TRBJ1-6
CDR3 DNA: TGCGCCAGCAGTCAAGAACAAGGCTCACCCCTCCACTTT
CDR3 protein: CASSQEQGSPLHF

V gene: TRBV11-3
D gene: -
clone size: -
J gene: TRBJ2-7
CDR3 DNA: TGTGCCAGCAGCTTAGATCTCGGTAACTCCTACGAGCAGTACTTC
CDR3 protein: CASSLDLGNSYEQYF

V gene: TRBV6-4
D gene: -
clone size: -
J gene: TRBJ2-7
CDR3 DNA: TGTGCCAGCAGAGGGCGATCCTACGAGCAGTACTTC
CDR3 protein: CASRGRSYEQYF

V gene: TRBV9
D gene: TRBD2
clone size: -
J gene: TRBJ2-1
CDR3 DNA: TGTGCCAGCAGCGCCTTGCACAGTGCGGGAGCTGGGGATGAGCAGTTCTTC
CDR3 protein: CASSALHSAGAGDEQFF

V gene: TRBV19
D gene: -
clone size: -
J gene: TRBJ1-5
CDR3 DNA: TGTGCCAGTAGGCCCCGGGGCGCTAGCAATCAGCCCCAGCATTTT
CDR3 protein: CASRPRGASNQPQHF

V gene: TRBV24-1
D gene: TRBD2
clone size: -
J gene: TRBJ2-1
CDR3 DNA: TGTGCCACCAGTGATCCCACGGGACTAGGTAGCAATGAGCAGTTCTTC
CDR3 protein: CATSDPTGLGSNEQFF

V gene: TRBV21-1
D gene: -
clone size: once
J gene: TRBJ1-1
CDR3 DNA: TGTGCCTTCCGGGACAGGGATATCGCTGAAGCTTTCTTT
CDR3 protein: CAFRDRDIAEAFF

V gene: TRBV5-1
D gene: TRBD2
clone size: -
J gene: TRBJ2-1
CDR3 DNA: TGCGCCAGCAGCCCGGGGACTAGCGGGAGCGAGGAGGAGCAGTTCTTC
CDR3 protein: CASSPGTSGSEEEQFF

V gene: TRBV28
D gene: -
clone size: -
J gene: TRBJ1-6
CDR3 DNA: TGTGCCAGCAGCGAATTTTTCTCCTATAATTCACCCCTCCACTTT
CDR3 protein: CASSEFFSYNSPLHF

V gene: TRBV9
D gene: -
clone size: -
J gene: TRBJ1-2
CDR3 DNA: TGTGCCAGCAGCGTAGGGTTAAGGACAGCTAACTATGGCTACACCTTC
CDR3 protein: CASSVGLRTANYGYTF

V gene: TRBV6-4
D gene: -
clone size: -
J gene: TRBJ2-7
CDR3 DNA: TGTGCCAGCAGTTTCTATAGCGAGCAGTACTTC
CDR3 protein: CASSFYSEQYF

V gene: TRBV30
D gene: -
clone size: -
J gene: TRBJ2-3
CDR3 DNA: TGTGCCTCCCCCCGAGGGGGGAGAACAGATACGCAGTATTTT
CDR3 protein: CASPRGGRTDTQYF

V gene: TRBV5-1
D gene: -
clone size: -
J gene: TRBJ1-2
CDR3 DNA: TGCGCCAGCAGCTTGGGACAGAGCACTAACTATGGCTACACCTTC
CDR3 protein: CASSLGQSTNYGYTF

V gene: TRBV9
D gene: -
clone size: -
J gene: TRBJ2-1
CDR3 DNA: TGTGCCAGCAGCGTAGGCCTCCTCTCCTACAATGAGCAGTTCTTC
CDR3 protein: CASSVGLLSYNEQFF

V gene: TRBV29-1
D gene: TRBD2
clone size: -
J gene: TRBJ2-5
CDR3 DNA: TGCAGCGGGCTTAGCGGGAACCAAGAGACCCAGTACTTC
CDR3 protein: CSGLSGNQETQYF

V gene: TRBV25-1
D gene: -
clone size: -
J gene: TRBJ1-6
CDR3 DNA: TGTGCCAGCAGGGGTGGGCTAAGCAATTCACCCCTCCACTTT
CDR3 protein: CASRGGLSNSPLHF

V gene: TRBV6-6
D gene: -
clone size: -
J gene: TRBJ1-2
CDR3 DNA: TGTGCCAGCAGTCCCGACAGAACTAACTATGGCTACACCTTC
CDR3 protein: CASSPDRTNYGYTF

V gene: TRBV5-1
D gene: -
clone size: -
J gene: TRBJ2-5
CDR3 DNA: TGCGCCAGCAGCTTGGAAGTGGGGCAAGAGACCCAGTACTTC
CDR3 protein: CASSLEVGQETQYF

V gene: TRBV7-8
D gene: TRBD1
clone size: -
J gene: TRBJ2-7
CDR3 DNA: TGTGCCAGCAGCCCCCAACTAAGAGGACAGGGGGCTAAGGAGCAGTACTTC
CDR3 protein: CASSPQLRGQGAKEQYF

V gene: TRBV7-9
D gene: -
clone size: -
J gene: TRBJ1-6
CDR3 DNA: TGTGCCAGCAGCTTACAGGGCGCTGAGAATTCACCCCTCCACTTT
CDR3 protein: CASSLQGAENSPLHF

V gene: TRBV15
D gene: -
clone size: -
J gene: TRBJ2-7
CDR3 DNA: TGTGCCACCAGCAGAGAGGCAAGGGGCGAGCAGTACTTC
CDR3 protein: CATSREARGEQYF

V gene: TRBV7-8
D gene: -
clone size: -
J gene: TRBJ2-3
CDR3 DNA: TGTGCCAGCAGCTCCCCACCTGCGGTTGTTTCTAAGGCAGATACGCAGTATTTT
CDR3 protein: CASSSPPAVVSKADTQYF

V gene: TRBV7-3
D gene: TRBD2
clone size: -
J gene: TRBJ2-2
CDR3 DNA: TGTGCCAGCAGATTACTAGCGGGGGGTGCGAACACCGGGGAGCTGTTTTTT
CDR3 protein: CASRLLAGGANTGELFF

V gene: TRBV2
D gene: TRBD2
clone size: -
J gene: TRBJ2-1
CDR3 DNA: TGTGCCAGCAGGCCACTAGCGTTTGGGGACAATGAGCAGTTCTTC
CDR3 protein: CASRPLAFGDNEQFF

V gene: TRBV5-1
D gene: -
clone size: once
J gene: TRBJ2-2
CDR3 DNA: TGCGCCAGCAGCGGGACAACGAACACCGGGGAGCTGTTTTTT
CDR3 protein: CASSGTTNTGELFF

V gene: TRBV20-1
D gene: -
clone size: -
J gene: TRBJ2-1
CDR3 DNA: TGCAGTGCGCACCGCAATGAGCAGTTCTTC
CDR3 protein: CSAHRNEQFF

V gene: TRBV28
D gene: -
clone size: once
J gene: TRBJ1-2
CDR3 DNA: TGTGCCAGCAGCGACCAATTAACAGGCGGAGGCTACACCTTC
CDR3 protein: CASSDQLTGGGYTF

V gene: TRBV11-3
D gene: -
clone size: -
J gene: TRBJ1-5
CDR3 DNA: TGTGCCAGCACCGCCCGGGACACTCAACAGCCCCAGCATTTT
CDR3 protein: CASTARDTQQPQHF

V gene: TRBV6-2/TRBV6-3
D gene: -
clone size: -
J gene: TRBJ1-2
CDR3 DNA: TGTGCCAGCAGCCTGGGCCTAAACTATGGCTACACCTTC
CDR3 protein: CASSLGLNYGYTF

V gene: TRBV6-5
D gene: -
clone size: -
J gene: TRBJ1-1
CDR3 DNA: TGTGCCAGCAGTTACAAGAAGGGACAACTGAACACTGAAGCTTTCTTT
CDR3 protein: CASSYKKGQLNTEAFF

V gene: TRBV27
D gene: -
clone size: -
J gene: TRBJ2-7
CDR3 DNA: TGTGCCAGCAGTTTCCGACCAGGAGCTGCCTACGAGCAGTACTTC
CDR3 protein: CASSFRPGAAYEQYF

V gene: TRBV5-6
D gene: TRBD1
clone size: -
J gene: TRBJ2-1
CDR3 DNA: TGTGCCAGCAGCCCGGGACAGGGGGAACGGGAGCAGTTCTTC
CDR3 protein: CASSPGQGEREQFF

V gene: TRBV6-5
D gene: -
clone size: -
J gene: TRBJ1-2
CDR3 DNA: TGTGCCAGCAGGGGGACGTCTGGCTACACCTTC
CDR3 protein: CASRGTSGYTF

V gene: TRBV15
D gene: TRBD2
clone size: -
J gene: TRBJ2-5
CDR3 DNA: TGTGCCACCAGCCCCGGGGGGGTTGCGGTACAAGAGACCCAGTACTTC
CDR3 protein: CATSPGGVAVQETQYF

V gene: TRBV4-3
D gene: -
clone size: -
J gene: TRBJ2-1
CDR3 DNA: TGCGCCAGCAGCCAAGAAGTGGGCCTCTCCTCCTACAATGAGCAGTTCTTC
CDR3 protein: CASSQEVGLSSYNEQFF

V gene: TRBV2
D gene: -
clone size: -
J gene: TRBJ2-7
CDR3 DNA: TGTGCCAGCAGTGACAGGGACTCCTACGAGCAGTACTTC
CDR3 protein: CASSDRDSYEQYF

V gene: TRBV10-3
D gene: -
clone size: -
J gene: TRBJ2-5
CDR3 DNA: TGTGCCATCAGCCCCCTTGCAGGATCGGGAGAGACCCAGTACTTC
CDR3 protein: CAISPLAGSGETQYF

V gene: TRBV2
D gene: -
clone size: -
J gene: TRBJ1-5
CDR3 DNA: TGTGCCAGCAGGGCCCAACAATCTAATCAGCCCCAGCATTTT
CDR3 protein: CASRAQQSNQPQHF

V gene: TRBV6-2/TRBV6-3
D gene: -
clone size: -
J gene: TRBJ2-7
CDR3 DNA: TGTGCCAGCAGTTACGGTCAGGGGAGCTACGAGCAGTACTTC
CDR3 protein: CASSYGQGSYEQYF

V gene: TRBV11-3
D gene: TRBD2
clone size: -
J gene: TRBJ2-3
CDR3 DNA: TGTGCCAGCAGCGGCCGGACTAGCGGGGGGGCCCCGCATTTT
CDR3 protein: CASSGRTSGGAPHF

V gene: TRBV4-2
D gene: -
clone size: -
J gene: TRBJ2-7
CDR3 DNA: TGTGCCAGCAGCCACCAAGACAGACCCTACGAGCAGTACTTC
CDR3 protein: CASSHQDRPYEQYF

V gene: TRBV11-2
D gene: -
clone size: once
J gene: TRBJ2-2
CDR3 DNA: TGTGCCAGCAGCTCCCCCGGTGGGCAAATGAACACCGGGGAGCTGTTTTTT
CDR3 protein: CASSSPGGQMNTGELFF